Sequencing of this T cell receptor (beta chain) was carried out in a study of monozygotic twins with inflammatory bowel disease. Germline V gene data show CDR1 as DFQATT and CDR2 as SNEGSKA (reference sequence). The CDR3 is made up of 14 amino acids. Isolation of total RNA was performed on whole blood, with no prior T cell sorting. Template switching appended UMIs that held a 6-nucleotide sample barcode. TCRdb reanalyzed the 5' RACE reads and collapses them to one entry per CDR3 protein, without DNA. Its listing shows over 120,000 distinct CDR3 sequences. The clonotype originates from a human donor with ulcerative colitis or Crohn's disease, or a healthy co-twin of an affected twin (not recorded which). The sequenced material came from blood. This chain joins TRBV20-1 and TRBJ2-2; TCRdb proposes TRBD2, but this gene call is untestable without DNA. This CDR3 reads CSASLLAGTGELFF.